This TCR beta chain comes out of a study of brain T cells in children with intractable seizures. CDR3 length: 13 amino acids. V was shortened by 1 base and J by 5 bases, with 8 bases between the two germline ends. Looked up from germline, CDR1 is SEHNR and CDR2 is FQNEAQ (reference sequence). Clones were sequenced by immunoSEQ multiplex PCR, and TCRdb holds only the in-frame ones, with some missing. Of tens of thousands of clones listed, around 93% were seen once; the top ten hold about 1.4%. The chain uses TRBV7-9 and TRBJ2-5; D is uncertain. The sequencing used peripheral blood, collected at surgery. This receptor was obtained from a boy in the first two years of life with tuberous sclerosis and intractable seizures. The CDR3 DNA is TGTGCCAGCAGCTTAGACGAGTCGGAGACCCAGTACTTC. This codes for CASSLDESETQYF.